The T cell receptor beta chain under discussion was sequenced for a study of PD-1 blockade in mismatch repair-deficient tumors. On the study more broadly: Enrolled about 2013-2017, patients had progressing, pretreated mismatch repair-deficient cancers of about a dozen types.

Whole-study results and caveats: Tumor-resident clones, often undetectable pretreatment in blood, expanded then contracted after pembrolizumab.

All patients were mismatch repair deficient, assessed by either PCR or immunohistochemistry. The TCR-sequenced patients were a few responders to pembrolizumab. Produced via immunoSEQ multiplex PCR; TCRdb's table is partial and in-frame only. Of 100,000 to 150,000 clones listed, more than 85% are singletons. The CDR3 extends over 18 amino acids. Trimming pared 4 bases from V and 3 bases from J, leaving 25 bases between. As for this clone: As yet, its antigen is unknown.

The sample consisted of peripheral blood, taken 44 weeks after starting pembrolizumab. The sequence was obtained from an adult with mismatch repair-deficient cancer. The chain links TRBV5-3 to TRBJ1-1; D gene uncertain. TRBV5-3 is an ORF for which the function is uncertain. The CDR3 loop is CARSVRGRVQRRYTEAFF. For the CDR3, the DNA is TGTGCCAGAAGCGTGCGAGGGAGGGTCCAGAGGAGGTACACTGAAGCTTTCTTT.